Listed below are T cell receptor beta chains from one sample, sequenced in a study of cytomegalovirus exposure and HLA in healthy donors. The assay was immunoSEQ multiplex PCR, and TCRdb's table has in-frame clones only and misses some. Of some 180,000 clones in the sample, roughly 77% were seen once. The sequenced material came from PBMCs. The source is a woman between 25 and 40 years old in good health and CMV-seropositive. CDR3s include the opening cysteine and the closing phenylalanine or tryptophan. A D gene is named only where the DNA matches it firmly. Clone size is not always given. Where it is, it says once, few, many or a class for expanded clones.

DNA | CDR3 | J | size | V | D
TGCGCCAGCAGCCAAGAGGACAGGGTAGAGACCCAGTACTTC | CASSQEDRVETQYF | TRBJ2-5 | once | TRBV4-1 | TRBD1
TGTGCCAGCAGTTACTCGGACAAAGGTGGAGGGGATGGCTACACCTTC | CASSYSDKGGGDGYTF | TRBJ1-2 | - | TRBV6-6 | -
TGTGCCAGCAGGCGGGGGGGAGGTGAAAAACTGTTTTTT | CASRRGGGEKLFF | TRBJ1-4 | - | TRBV2 | -
TGTGCCAGCAGCCCCCGATCCGGGACAGGGTCCTCCTATGGCTACACCTTC | CASSPRSGTGSSYGYTF | TRBJ1-2 | - | TRBV7-8 | TRBD1
TGTGCCAGTAGTTCCCGGACAGGGGGTATTGAAAAACTGTTTTTT | CASSSRTGGIEKLFF | TRBJ1-4 | - | TRBV19 | TRBD1
TGTGCCAGCAGTTTATTGCCCCGGGATGAAAAACTGTTTTTT | CASSLLPRDEKLFF | TRBJ1-4 | once | TRBV28 | -
TGTGCCAGCAGCTTAGGGGCCCTACGCTACGAGCAGTACTTC | CASSLGALRYEQYF | TRBJ2-7 | - | TRBV11-3 | -
TGTGCCAGCAGCCGGGGTATCACGAACACCGGGGAGCTGTTTTTT | CASSRGITNTGELFF | TRBJ2-2 | - | TRBV6-4 | -
TGTGCCAGCAGCCCCCACAGGGGAGAGACCCAGTACTTC | CASSPHRGETQYF | TRBJ2-5 | few | TRBV7-2 | TRBD1
TGTGCCAGCAGCTTACTAGCGGGGGGGTTAGAGACCCAGTACTTC | CASSLLAGGLETQYF | TRBJ2-5 | - | TRBV28 | TRBD2
TGTGCCAGCTCACGCGAAACTAGCGGGGGGGCCGTGGCGTACGAGCAGTACTTC | CASSRETSGGAVAYEQYF | TRBJ2-7 | medium-sized | TRBV18 | TRBD2
TGTGCCAGCAGCCCGGTTAGCGGCTACGAGCAGTACTTC | CASSPVSGYEQYF | TRBJ2-7 | once | TRBV5-5 | -
TGTGCCAGCACCAAAGGCGGGGGGAGCACAGATACGCAGTATTTT | CASTKGGGSTDTQYF | TRBJ2-3 | - | TRBV9 | TRBD2
TGTGCCAGCAGCTTAGCGGCTAGCGGGGGGCCTGGCACAGATACGCAGTATTTT | CASSLAASGGPGTDTQYF | TRBJ2-3 | - | TRBV7-8 | TRBD2
TGTGCCACCCGGGGGGAGACTGAAGCTTTCTTT | CATRGETEAFF | TRBJ1-1 | - | TRBV10-3 | -
TGTGCCAGCAGTAATCAGGGGGCCAGCGATACGCAGTATTTT | CASSNQGASDTQYF | TRBJ2-3 | few | TRBV2 | TRBD1
TGTGCCAGCAGCGAACACGCAACCGGGACAGGGGATGGCTACACCTTC | CASSEHATGTGDGYTF | TRBJ1-2 | - | TRBV9 | TRBD1
TGTGCCAGCAGCCGCGACAGGGTCTATTCACCCCTCCACTTT | CASSRDRVYSPLHF | TRBJ1-6 | once | TRBV11-2 | TRBD1
TGTGCCAGCAGCTCAACTAGCGGGGGCCATACGCAGTATTTT | CASSSTSGGHTQYF | TRBJ2-3 | once | TRBV7-9 | TRBD2
TGTGCCAGCACTGGGAAGGGACAGGGAGGGGAGCAGTACTTC | CASTGKGQGGEQYF | TRBJ2-7 | - | TRBV7-9 | TRBD1
TGCGCCAGCAGCCAAACGTACACAGGGACCACCGACTTCACAGATACGCAGTATTTT | CASSQTYTGTTDFTDTQYF | TRBJ2-3 | - | TRBV4-3 | -
TGCGCCAGCAGCTTGTTCAGGGGCCTCAACACTGAAGCTTTCTTT | CASSLFRGLNTEAFF | TRBJ1-1 | - | TRBV5-1 | -
TGTGCCAGTAGTATACTAGTGAATGAGCAGTTCTTC | CASSILVNEQFF | TRBJ2-1 | - | TRBV19 | -
TGTGCCAGCAGTGCACTAGCGGGGGGAGCGGAGACCCAGTACTTC | CASSALAGGAETQYF | TRBJ2-5 | - | TRBV2 | TRBD2
TGTGCCAGTAGTCACCCAAACGACAGGGGCGGGGTGGGTAGCAATCAGCCCCAGCATTTT | CASSHPNDRGGVGSNQPQHF | TRBJ1-5 | - | TRBV19 | TRBD1
TGTGCCAGCAGCCTCGGGCAGGGGGCTAATCAGCCCCAGCATTTT | CASSLGQGANQPQHF | TRBJ1-5 | - | TRBV5-5 | TRBD1
TGTGCCAGCCTATCGTTGGCGGGGGGGGACGATACGCAGTATTTT | CASLSLAGGDDTQYF | TRBJ2-3 | - | TRBV27 | TRBD2
TGTGCCAGCAGTTCGAGCCGCGAAGAGACCCAGTACTTC | CASSSSREETQYF | TRBJ2-5 | - | TRBV6-6 | -
TGTGCCAGCAGCTCAGGACAGGGCACGAACACTGAAGCTTTCTTT | CASSSGQGTNTEAFF | TRBJ1-1 | - | TRBV11-2 | TRBD1